This T cell receptor (beta chain) is drawn from a study of graft-versus-host responses after intestinal transplantation. Study background: Multivisceral, liver-intestinal, or isolated intestinal transplants were received by the recipients.

Study results and caveats: Allograft clonal ratios (graft-versus-host to host-versus-graft) were high in patients who had graft-donor T cell macrochimerism. Present in recipient marrow, GvH clones included some that appeared first in ileum or blood. An association linked early post-transplant HvG declines with peak circulating GvH clone levels.

A remark on this clone: Its cognate antigen is unknown.

Assay: immunoSEQ multiplex PCR; the TCRdb copy retains only in-frame clones and omits some. The table lists over 85,000 clones, around 93% of them singletons. The germline V gene encodes CDR1 LNHDA and CDR2 SQIVND (reference sequence). V dropped 7 bases and J dropped 2 bases, with 18 bases sitting between them. This CDR3 comprises 16 residues. This sequence originates from a human donor who received an intestinal transplant. This sample comprised unstimulated CD8+ T cells sorted from spleen or lymph node cells, obtained before intestinal transplant. This chain joins TRBV19 and TRBJ1-5; TRBD1 is a possible D gene (5 bases). The DNA for the CDR3 is TGTGCCAGTACCTTTGGGCCCGGGGGGGGCAATCAGCCCCAGCATTTT. Its protein is CASTFGPGGGNQPQHF.